This T cell receptor (beta chain) was found in a study of T cells after yellow fever vaccination. Study context: SMART-Seq v4 Ultra Low Input handled preparation of low-cell-number fractions.

The germline gives CDR1 KGHSH, CDR2 LQKENI. The CDR3 is made up of 17 amino acids. The V and J ends lost 3 bases and 2 bases, in that order; junction bases with no gene match: 8. They built TCR cDNA with 5'RACE template switching, a step that put in a universal primer site and UMIs. TCRdb re-called the 5' RACE reads with MiXCR, one entry per CDR3 protein. This sample has 500,000 to 550,000 distinct CDR3 sequences; 21% occur once, and the top ten carry 15% to 20%. The chain employs TRBV18 and TRBJ1-3; TRBD1 aligns across 9 bases. The receptor's source is a man aged 18 to 29 who received the YFV17D yellow fever vaccine. The specimen was PBMCs, collected about 21 days after the first yellow fever vaccination. The CDR3 region is CASSPTGGSQAGNTIYF. CDR3 bases: TGTGCCAGCTCACCTACAGGGGGCTCTCAAGCTGGAAACACCATATATTTT.